This T cell receptor beta chain stems from a study of CD8 T cells in Susac syndrome. Only one count was recorded for this clonotype. Its cognate antigen is unknown. General study results and limits: The study acknowledged a relatively small number of individuals in its TCR sequencing and HLA analysis.

The multiple sclerosis control group comprised treatment-naive patients with stable or active relapsing-remitting disease. In contrast to the negatively isolated CD8+ and CD4+ T cells, TEMRA cells were FACS-enriched. Germline V CDR1 and CDR2: SGHVS, FNYEAQ. This CDR3 contains 15 residues. V was pared by 1 base and J by 4 bases, with 13 bases between. The RNA, about 0.5 to 1 ug, was put through reverse transcription using random hexamers. Amplification of TCR beta CDR3 used immunoSEQ multiplex PCR across 54 Vbeta and 13 Jbeta. A single record per CDR3 protein comes from TCRdb applying MiXCR to the immunoSEQ multiplex PCR reads. This sample has 180,000 or so distinct CDR3 sequences, with 95% found just once.

The specimen sequenced was CD4+ T cells from PBMCs. V and J are TRBV7-6 and TRBJ1-1; D ambiguous. The receptor was isolated from a human donor with multiple sclerosis. CDR3 region: CASSLVWARITEAFF. DNA for the CDR3: TGTGCCAGCAGCTTAGTGTGGGCGCGGATCACTGAAGCTTTCTTT.